This TCR beta chain emerged from a study of T cell responses to AZD1222 COVID-19 vaccine. Profiling relied on immunoSEQ multiplex PCR, and the TCRdb table lists in-frame clones only, not all of them. Of 150,000 to 200,000 clones in the sample, 85% to 90% were seen once. Trimming removed 3 bases at V and 6 bases at J, with 15 bases between. This CDR3 spans 15 amino acids. Germline loops: CDR1 LGHDT, CDR2 YNNKEL (reference sequence). This sequence was found in an adult in good health. Material: peripheral blood, obtained on day 0 of AZD1222 vaccination. This chain joins TRBV3-1 (or the pseudogene TRBV3-2) and TRBJ2-1; D call uncertain. The CDR3 region has the DNA TGTGCCAGCAGCCATACTCGCACACAAACCAATGAGCAGTTCTTC. This codes for CASSHTRTQTNEQFF.